The 14 T cell receptor beta chains below were found in one sample sequenced in a study of blood T cell dynamics during melanoma immunotherapy. Clones were read by immunoSEQ multiplex PCR, and TCRdb kept only the in-frame ones, dropping some. The repertoire table contains 100 or so clones. The sample's time point: pre-treatment baseline. Sequenced material: cell-free DNA from blood, taken from a patient treated with checkpoint blockade. Receptors were obtained from a human donor with melanoma. Some clones in this sample may be carry-over from other donors' samples.

This clone was picked up one time. The rearrangement uses TRBV27 and TRBJ1-5; unclear D gene. V was cut by 2 bases and J by 2 bases, with 16 bases left in between. CDR3 length: 17 amino acids. In germline, CDR1 is MNHEY, CDR2 SMNVEV (reference sequence). Here the CDR3 reads CASSLGHVGRGNQPQHF. The CDR3 nucleotides are TGTGCCAGCAGTTTAGGCCATGTGGGTAGGGGCAATCAGCCCCAGCATTTT.

By share, this clone ranks as hyperexpanded (1% or more). This sequence joins TRBV2 and TRBJ2-3; 7 bases fit TRBD2. The germline V gene encodes CDR1 SNHLY and CDR2 FYNNEI. Unmatched junction bases numbered 13, after V lost 7 bases and J lost 6 bases. There are 15 residues in the CDR3. The CDR3 DNA reads as TGTGCCAGCAAGGATTCTGGCGGGGGTTGGGATACGCAGTATTTT. Encoded protein: CASKDSGGGWDTQYF.

Concerning this clone itself: A junction end diverges from the germline sequence, so it may reflect a read error. The J gene is TRBJ2-3, the V gene TRBV7-2, with no clear D. Germline V lookup: CDR1 SGHTA, CDR2 FQGNSA. The CDR3 spans 17 residues. Written as DNA, the CDR3 is TGTGCCAGCCTTAACCCTTTCGCGCCCATTAGCAGAGATACGCAGTATTTT. Protein: CASLNPFAPISRDTQYF.

V gene TRBV6-5 combines with J gene TRBJ2-7; D remains unclear. The CDR3 loop spans 13 amino acids. Germline values: CDR1 MNHEY, CDR2 SVGAGI. With 6 bases removed from V and 3 bases from J, the gap between germline ends came to 12 bases. The CDR3 DNA is TGTGCCAGCAGATTTTCAGTGAACTACGAGCAGTACTTC. Its protein is CASRFSVNYEQYF.

This sequence joins TRBV6-1 and TRBJ2-1; 7 bases are shared with TRBD2. Germline assignment: CDR1 MNHNS and CDR2 SASEGT. This CDR3 is 12 amino acids long. CDR3 loop: CVTSGDYNEQFF. CDR3 DNA sequence: TGTGTAACGAGCGGGGACTACAATGAGCAGTTCTTC.

The table lists this clone with a few counts. The genes are TRBV10-2 and TRBJ2-2; D unresolved. V lost 0 bases to trimming and J lost 4 bases, with 6 bases between them. Per germline, CDR1 WSHSY and CDR2 SAAADI. The CDR3 consists of 14 residues. CDR3 sequence reads: CASSESTVTGELFF. CDR3 nucleotides: TGCGCCAGCAGTGAGTCGACCGTCACCGGGGAGCTGTTTTTT.

V is TRBV2 and J is TRBJ2-7, with 8 nucleotides matching TRBD1. The V and J ends lost 7 bases and 4 bases, in that order; junction bases with no gene match: 12. The CDR3 consists of 15 residues. Germline-derived CDR1 and CDR2 are SNHLY and FYNNEI. In nucleotides, the CDR3 is TGTGCCAGCAAGAGCCGGACAGGGATCTTTTACGAGCAGTACTTC. This codes for CASKSRTGIFYEQYF.

This clone was found a few times. The CDR3 is CASSDSGNEKLFF. DNA of the CDR3: TGTGCCAGCAGTGACTCAGGGAATGAAAAACTGTTTTTT. The V gene is TRBV25-1, the J gene TRBJ1-4, with D possibly TRBD1 on 5 matching bases. This CDR3 is 13 amino acids long. The germline V and J ends were trimmed by 3 bases and 5 bases, with 7 bases remaining between them. Germline V gene data show CDR1 as MGHDK and CDR2 as SYGVNS.

The chain has TRBV19 and TRBJ2-2; 9 bases are a match to TRBD2. The CDR3 has 16 residues. After removal of 4 bases from V and 2 bases from J, the junction contained 5 bases not matched to a gene. Germline CDR1 LNHDA, CDR2 SQIVND (reference sequence). CDR3 DNA: TGTGCCAGTAGTAGAGGGACTAGCTATAACACCGGGGAGCTGTTTTTT. Translation: CASSRGTSYNTGELFF. Based on the CDR3 plus reference TRBV19 and TRBJ2-2, the full variable domain is DGGITQSPKYLFRKEGQNVTLSCEQNLNHDAMYWYRQDPGQGLRLIYYSQIVNDFQKGDIAEGYSVSREKKESFPLTVTSAQKNPTAFYLCASSRGTSYNTGELFFGEGSRLTVL.

This chain links TRBV11-2 with TRBJ1-2; 9 nucleotides align to TRBD1. Germline CDR1 SGHAT, CDR2 FQNNGV. This CDR3 comprises 16 residues. J lost 2 bases, V lost 5 bases, and 9 bases had no gene match. The CDR3 DNA is TGTGCCAGCAGCGCACGGACAGGGGAAGAGAACTATGGCTACACCTTC. It encodes CASSARTGEENYGYTF.

The genes are TRBV6-1 and TRBJ1-5; D is undetermined. Germline V CDR1 and CDR2: MNHNS, SASEGT. The CDR3 is 15 residues long. Between the trimmed V and J ends, which lost 7 bases and 1 base, there was a span of 14 bases. In DNA, the CDR3 is TGTGCCAGCAATTTTTTAGGGAGAAGCAATCAGCCCCAGCATTTT. Translation gives CASNFLGRSNQPQHF.

This clone was detected only a few times. The genes are TRBV19 and TRBJ1-1; D perhaps matches TRBD1 (5 bases). Germline CDR1 LNHDA, CDR2 SQIVND (reference sequence). Trimming cost V 9 bases and J 4 bases, with 15 bases left between them. CDR3 length equals 13 residues. CDR3 residues: CASQTDSFTEAFF. As DNA, the CDR3 is TGTGCCAGCCAGACTGACAGTTTCACTGAAGCTTTCTTT. The full variable domain, rest sourced from reference TRBV19 and TRBJ1-1, is DGGITQSPKYLFRKEGQNVTLSCEQNLNHDAMYWYRQDPGQGLRLIYYSQIVNDFQKGDIAEGYSVSREKKESFPLTVTSAQKNPTAFYLCASQTDSFTEAFFGQGTRLTVV.

The CDR3 DNA reads TGTGCCAGCAGCTTAGGGGGAGGCCCCTACGAGCAGTACTTC. Residues: CASSLGGGPYEQYF. The chain has TRBV5-6 and TRBJ2-7; D may match TRBD1 or TRBD2 (6 bases each). This CDR3 contains 14 residues. V lost 2 bases and J lost 2, with 11 bases in between. CDR1 and CDR2 from the germline V gene are SGHDT and YYEEEE.

This sequence joins TRBV7-8 and TRBJ2-4, with a possible D match to TRBD2 (6 bases). CDR3 size: 14 residues. V was trimmed by 5 bases and J by 6 bases, leaving 14 bases between them. CDR1 is SGHVS and CDR2 is FQNEAQ in the germline V gene. The chain's CDR3 is CASSPLASVNIQYF. CDR3 DNA: TGTGCCAGCAGCCCTCTGGCTAGCGTAAACATTCAGTACTTC.